The source of this TCR beta chain is a study of immune heterogeneity within non-small cell lung tumors (dated by TCRdb to the late 2010s). For context, the study as a whole: By histology, the tumors included fewer than 11 non-squamous carcinomas, several squamous cell carcinomas and 1 tumor not otherwise specified. To examine intratumoral immune heterogeneity, the study used whole-exome sequencing, RNA-seq and TCR beta repertoire sequencing on multiple spatially distinct regions of each NSCLC tumor. TCR repertoires were analyzed from 60 or so tumor loci of 15 or so patients, while transcriptome data covered only 35 to 50 loci from roughly 12 patients. Binding of neoantigens to the HLA alleles of each patient was predicted with netMHCpan-3.0 for mutant peptides of 8 to 11 amino acids.

The TCR beta CDR3 region was amplified with a multiplex PCR system, in which a first round of roughly 10 cycles was run using 32 V-gene forward and 13 J-gene reverse primers. First-round PCR used a QIAGEN Multiplex PCR Kit, and primer sequences were filed in Chinese patent CN105087789A. In a second PCR round, Illumina universal primers were added with the Phusion High-Fidelity PCR Kit. Sequencing of the TCR libraries was done on the Illumina HiSeq X Ten platform in paired-end mode with a 151 bp read length. As for how the authors treated the data: Cutadapt removed reads without multiplex PCR primers, PEAR merged read pairs, and MiXCR with default settings called CDR3 regions. Repertoire diversity used Shannon entropy, and clonality was computed as one minus Shannon entropy divided by ln of productive unique sequence count. A clonotype counted as a dominant or high-frequency T-cell clone when its frequency was 0.5% or higher. TCRdb's own reprocessing of the public reads used fastp at Q25 and MiXCR and kept productive beta chains. Rows with one shared CDR3 protein collapse into an entry with the most common genes and DNA. These V and J calls are TCRdb output, not the study's own analysis. In all, the sample holds more than 10,000 distinct CDR3 sequences, and 25% to 30% of those were seen once. The ten largest clones capture 10% to 15% of the sample.

V loses 2 bases of germline sequence and J loses 1 base, and the interval between the two ends is 12 bases. There are 15 amino acids in the CDR3, from cysteine to phenylalanine inclusive. Here the CDR3 DNA is all that survives: 45 bases in frame from base 1. The germline V gene (reference sequence) sets CDR1 to GTSNPN and CDR2 to SVGIG. On the study overall, not on this receptor specifically: Within a patient, the same dominant CDR3B clonotypes appeared at multiple loci, but different tumor locations also contained unique high-frequency clones. A statistically significant but moderate positive correlation (R roughly 0.31) was observed between local T-cell repertoire clonality and local tumor mutational burden. High-frequency TCR beta clonotypes were found to be largely distinct between individual patients.

Genomic DNA was extracted from bulk tumor tissue and used as the TCR template, and roughly 600 ng gDNA was amplified per sample. During surgery, multiple biopsies were taken from each primary tumor and placed as far apart as possible within the tumor mass. The study cohort was described as untreated, and patients were newly diagnosed NSCLC cases undergoing curative surgery. The donors were around 14 patients with newly diagnosed non-small cell lung cancer who were having surgery with curative intent. The resected tumor masses were reviewed by two independent pathologists. Only DNA and RNA samples of high quality went on to sequencing. This clonotype is labeled medium-sized (0.01 to 0.1%). It lacks a known antigen. Per-base qualities were not stored, and no clone one base away is much larger.

The rearrangement combines TRBV30 with TRBJ1-5, with TRBD1 tentatively as D gene (6 bases match). This TCR came from a man between 50 and 59 years old with non-small cell lung cancer. Sequenced: lung tumor tissue. The CDR3 protein sequence reads: CAWSTSGASNQPQHF. The nucleotide sequence reads TGTGCCTGGAGTACCTCAGGGGCCAGCAATCAGCCCCAGCATTTT.